This is a list of T cell receptor beta chains from one sample in a study of blood T cell repertoires in COVID-19. Data came from immunoSEQ multiplex PCR; TCRdb stores just in-frame clones and leaves some out. The table records more than 150,000 clones, about 90% of them present only once. Sequences were obtained from PBMCs or T cells enriched from blood (not recorded which). The receptors were sampled from a woman between 45 and 65 years old who had recovered from COVID-19. CDR3s include the opening cysteine and the closing phenylalanine or tryptophan.

TRBV6-6,15,CASSYSGEGAREQYF
TRBV7-8,20,CASSLGSRGITLVVGTEAFF
TRBV5-6,17,CASSPGQGYSGANVLTF
TRBV6-2/TRBV6-3,16,CASSYDRTTLTDTQYF
TRBV6-5,15,CASSYSREVSTEAFF
TRBV24-1,14,CATSRTAGTDTQYF
TRBV29-1,13,CSVVTTGANVLTF
TRBV7-9,13,CASGQVSGNTIYF
TRBV3-1/TRBV3-2,16,CASSQESSGSGDEQFF
TRBV19,13,CASTHYVNTEAFF
TRBV6-5,15,CASSQREGVWNEQFF
TRBV24-1,15,CATSDSSPRNEKLFF
TRBV19,16,CASSTFPRTGTGELFF
TRBV7-9,16,CASSSLGLAGGDEQFF
TRBV11-2,12,CASSFGPYEQYF
TRBV9,16,CASSVGPGQGNNGYTF
TRBV3-1/TRBV3-2,12,CASSQFMETQYF
TRBV10-3,13,CAISESVYNEQFF
TRBV28,14,CASSLYRGPYGYTF